A single sample gave rise to the 32 T cell receptor beta chains below, sequenced in a study of blood T cell repertoires in COVID-19. Produced via immunoSEQ multiplex PCR; TCRdb's table is partial and in-frame only. The table records some 200,000 clones, more than 70% of them present only once. Material: peripheral blood. Every receptor here comes from a human donor in a cohort sampled during active COVID-19.

V is TRBV30 and J is TRBJ2-3; 9 positions match TRBD2. Germline assignment: CDR1 GTSNPN and CDR2 SVGIG (reference sequence). The CDR3 is made up of 16 amino acids. After removal of 3 bases from V and 4 bases from J, the junction contained 11 bases not matched to a gene. CDR3 in DNA: TGTGCCTGGAGGGGCGGGGGGGCCTATGTACCAGATACGCAGTATTTT. It encodes CAWRGGGAYVPDTQYF. Full variable domain (outside the CDR3, taken from reference TRBV30 and TRBJ2-3): SQTIHQWPATLVQPVGSPLSLECTVEGTSNPNLYWYRQAAGRGLQLLFYSVGIGQISSEVPQNLSASRPQDRQFILSSKKLLLSDSGFYLCAWRGGGAYVPDTQYFGPGTRLTVL.

This clone was detected only once. J is TRBJ2-2 and V is TRBV9; a possible D gene is TRBD2 (5 bases). The CDR3 runs 15 residues. The germline V gene has CDR1 SGDLS and CDR2 YYNGEE. Trimming took off 2 bases at V and 0 bases at J, with 8 bases between the two ends. The CDR3 region is CASSVAGTNTGELFF. As DNA, the CDR3 is TGTGCCAGCAGCGTCGCCGGGACGAACACCGGGGAGCTGTTTTTT.

The chain has TRBV27 and TRBJ2-1; 8 bases match TRBD2. Per germline, CDR1 MNHEY and CDR2 SMNVEV (reference sequence). Trimming took 6 bases from V and 2 from J; bases not matched to a gene: 9. This CDR3 is built from 16 residues. CDR3 residues: CASSASSGHTYNEQFF. The CDR3 region has the DNA TGTGCCAGCAGCGCTTCTAGCGGGCATACCTACAATGAGCAGTTCTTC.

The V call is TRBV6-5, the J call TRBJ1-1, with D unresolved. The germline V and J ends were trimmed by 0 bases and 5 bases, with 10 bases remaining between them. CDR1 and CDR2 from the germline V gene are MNHEY and SVGAGI. CDR3 length: 14 residues. The CDR3, as DNA: TGTGCCAGCAGTTACTCAGAGATACGGACTGAAGCTTTCTTT. This sequence encodes CASSYSEIRTEAFF.

The chain recombines TRBV7-2 with TRBJ2-3; no definite D call. The CDR3 contains 17 residues. Germline CDR1 reads SGHTA; CDR2 reads FQGNSA. V lost 2 bases and J lost 1, with 16 bases in between. Written as DNA, the CDR3 is TGTGCCAGCAGCTTACCCGCAGGCGTCAGCCGCACAGATACGCAGTATTTT. Its translation: CASSLPAGVSRTDTQYF.

In DNA, the CDR3 is TGCGCCAGCAGCCAGCAGATGAACACTGAAGCTTTCTTT. Translation: CASSQQMNTEAFF. The rearrangement joins TRBV4-3 to TRBJ1-1; unclear D gene. This CDR3 contains 13 residues. Trimming took 3 bases from V and 0 from J, leaving 5 bases between them. CDR1 is LGHNA, CDR2 YSLEER, per germline.

This clone was found a few times. This chain uses TRBV7-2 with TRBJ2-7; 7 bases fit TRBD2. The germline V gene encodes CDR1 SGHTA and CDR2 FQGNSA. V lost 2 bases, J lost 7 bases, and 14 bases stayed unmatched. There are 16 residues in the CDR3. The CDR3 nucleotides read TGTGCCAGCAGCTTATTTGAACGGGCTGGCGGGAGTGAGCAGTACTTC. This translates into CASSLFERAGGSEQYF.

V usage is TRBV11-2 and J usage is TRBJ1-4; D uncertain. The germline V and J ends were trimmed by 3 bases and 0 bases, with 5 bases remaining between them. Germline V lookup: CDR1 SGHAT, CDR2 FQNNGV. CDR3 length equals 14 residues. CDR3 DNA sequence: TGTGCCAGCAGCTTTCTTGCAACTAATGAAAAACTGTTTTTT. This translates into CASSFLATNEKLFF.

The chain couples TRBV6-6 to TRBJ2-1; 11 nucleotides line up with TRBD2. Looked up from germline, CDR1 is MNHNY and CDR2 is SVGAGI (reference sequence). The CDR3 length is 15 residues. V gave up 7 bases and J gave up 0 bases; unmatched junction bases: 2. CDR3 in amino acids: CASNLAGGSYNEQFF. The CDR3 DNA follows: TGTGCCAGCAACCTAGCGGGGGGCTCCTACAATGAGCAGTTCTTC.

This chain joins TRBV6-5 and TRBJ2-7; 7 bases are shared with TRBD1. The CDR3 length is 15 residues. V trimming: 7 bases; J trimming: 2 bases; junction bases outside the gene matches: 11. In germline, CDR1 is MNHEY, CDR2 SVGAGI. CDR3 sequence: CASNKDTGVAYEQYF. CDR3 DNA sequence: TGTGCCAGCAATAAAGATACAGGGGTCGCCTACGAGCAGTACTTC.

The rearrangement uses TRBV29-1 and TRBJ1-1, with D possibly matching TRBD1 (6 bases). V was pared by 3 bases and J by 1 base, with 15 bases between. Germline V lookup: CDR1 SQVTM, CDR2 ANQGSEA. This CDR3 has 15 residues. The CDR3, as DNA: TGCAGCGTTGACGTAGGGGGACGGAGGAACACTGAAGCTTTCTTT. This sequence encodes CSVDVGGRRNTEAFF. The full variable domain, with the rest looked up from reference TRBV29-1 and TRBJ1-1, is SAVISQKPSRDICQRGTSLTIQCQVDSQVTMMFWYRQQPGQSLTLIATANQGSEATYESGFVIDKFPISRPNLTFSTLTVSNMSPEDSSIYLCSVDVGGRRNTEAFFGQGTRLTVV.

The chain uses TRBV4-2 and TRBJ1-5; possibly TRBD1 for D (6 bases). The CDR3 sequence is 15 residues long. Germline CDR1 and CDR2: LGHNA and YNFKEQ. Trimming took 0 bases from V and 2 from J, leaving 8 bases between them. CDR3 sequence (DNA): TGTGCCAGCAGCCAAGAGAGGACAGGCAATCAGCCCCAGCATTTT. Translating gives CASSQERTGNQPQHF.

The genes are TRBV5-4 and TRBJ2-3, with D perhaps TRBD1 (6 bases). Germline CDR1 is SGHNT and CDR2 is YYREEE (reference sequence). The CDR3 runs to 14 residues. Trimming left V 1 base short and J 5 bases short, with 11 bases between. DNA for the CDR3: TGTGCCAGCAGCTTGACAGGGAGTGGAGATACGCAGTATTTT. Translated: CASSLTGSGDTQYF.

The chain employs TRBV29-1 and TRBJ1-2; 8 bases are a match to TRBD1. Per the germline V gene, CDR1 is SQVTM and CDR2 is ANQGSEA. The CDR3 is made up of 15 amino acids. V dropped 4 bases and J dropped 8; count of bases not matched to a gene: 15. The CDR3 region has the DNA TGCAGCGTTGGGCTAGGACAGGGCCCAATACCCGGCTACACCTTC. This encodes CSVGLGQGPIPGYTF. The full variable domain, with the rest looked up from reference TRBV29-1 and TRBJ1-2, is SAVISQKPSRDICQRGTSLTIQCQVDSQVTMMFWYRQQPGQSLTLIATANQGSEATYESGFVIDKFPISRPNLTFSTLTVSNMSPEDSSIYLCSVGLGQGPIPGYTFGSGTRLTVV.

This clone was detected only once. The chain joins TRBV24-1 to TRBJ1-2; the D gene is possibly TRBD1 (5 bases). The germline gives CDR1 KGHDR, CDR2 SFDVKD. The CDR3 consists of 12 residues. The V and J ends lost 4 bases and 7 bases respectively, with 9 bases between them. DNA for the CDR3: TGTGCCACCAGTGAGCAGGGTGGTGGCTACACCTTC. Protein: CATSEQGGGYTF.

This rearrangement joins TRBV2 to TRBJ2-5; weak D call: TRBD1 (6 bases). Germline V gene sequence: CDR1 SNHLY, CDR2 FYNNEI. Trimming stripped 5 bases from V and 3 bases from J, with 13 bases between. CDR3 size: 14 residues. CDR3 DNA: TGTGCCAGCAGTCCACCGGGACATAAAGAGACCCAGTACTTC. Amino acids: CASSPPGHKETQYF.

The chain carries TRBV3-1 (or the pseudogene TRBV3-2) and TRBJ2-6; D is ambiguous. CDR3 size: 14 residues. The germline CDR1 and CDR2 sequences are LGHDT and YNNKEL (reference sequence). V was pared by 6 bases and J by 2 bases, with 8 bases between. Here the CDR3 reads CASSLTTGANVLTF. The CDR3 nucleotides read TGTGCCAGCAGTTTAACTACTGGGGCCAACGTCCTGACTTTC.

The chain carries TRBV7-2 and TRBJ2-7; 15 positions match TRBD2. CDR1 SGHTA and CDR2 FQGNSA come from the germline V gene. There are 16 residues in the CDR3. Trimming at V came to 9 bases and at J to 4 bases, leaving 10 bases not matched to a gene. The CDR3 bases are TGTGCCAGTGGACTAGCGGGAGGGAGAGGAAGGTACGAGCAGTACTTC. Its translation is CASGLAGGRGRYEQYF.

The CDR3: CASSQGGLAGQETQYF. Here the CDR3 DNA reads TGTGCCAGCAGCCAAGGAGGACTAGCGGGGCAAGAGACCCAGTACTTC. The J gene is TRBJ2-5, the V gene TRBV4-2; 12 positions agree with TRBD2. There are 16 residues in the CDR3. V was pared by 1 base and J by 2 bases, with 2 bases of the junction left unmatched. The germline CDR1 and CDR2 sequences are LGHNA and YNFKEQ.

This clone came up once. V usage is TRBV7-2 and J usage is TRBJ1-2, with 7 bases aligning to TRBD1. In germline, CDR1 is SGHTA, CDR2 FQGNSA. Trimming at V came to 4 bases and at J to 2 bases, leaving 7 bases not matched to a gene. The length of the CDR3 is 15 residues. The CDR3 DNA is TGTGCCAGCAGCTCCGGGGACAGAGGAAACTATGGCTACACCTTC. Translated: CASSSGDRGNYGYTF.

The chain joins TRBV27 to TRBJ1-4, with D hard to call. This CDR3 is built from 13 residues. Per the germline V gene, CDR1 is MNHEY and CDR2 is SMNVEV (reference sequence). V was pared by 6 bases and J by 0 bases, with 5 bases between. The CDR3 protein is CASSLATNEKLFF. The CDR3 DNA reads as TGTGCCAGCAGCCTCGCAACTAATGAAAAACTGTTTTTT. Full variable domain (missing parts from reference TRBV27 and TRBJ1-4): EAQVTQNPRYLITVTGKKLTVTCSQNMNHEYMSWYRQDPGLGLRQIYYSMNVEVTDKGDVPEGYKVSRKEKRNFPLILESPSPNQTSLYFCASSLATNEKLFFGSGTQLSVL.

This sequence joins TRBV7-3 and TRBJ2-2, with D unresolved. Trimming removed 4 bases from V and 0 bases from J, with 3 bases in between. Germline V gives CDR1 SGHTA, CDR2 FQGTGA. The CDR3 covers 13 residues. The CDR3 loop reads CASSSSNTGELFF. DNA for the CDR3: TGTGCCAGCAGCTCCTCGAACACCGGGGAGCTGTTTTTT.

This rearrangement joins TRBV28 to TRBJ2-1; D remains ambiguous. From germline, CDR1 is MDHEN and CDR2 SYDVKM. Trimming took off 5 bases at V and 8 bases at J, with 7 bases between the two ends. The CDR3 loop spans 11 amino acids. The CDR3 is CASSLEDEQFF. The CDR3 coding sequence is TGTGCCAGCAGTCTAGAAGATGAGCAGTTCTTC.

This clone was observed a handful of times. The chain carries TRBV7-6 and TRBJ2-2; D is uncertain. CDR1 is SGHVS, CDR2 FNYEAQ, per germline. The CDR3 runs to 12 residues. The V gene lost 1 base and the J gene lost 7 bases, with 4 bases spanning the gap. CDR3 residues: CASSLVSGELFF. CDR3 coding DNA: TGTGCCAGCAGCTTAGTGAGCGGGGAGCTGTTTTTT.

This chain joins TRBV30 and TRBJ2-3; D is possibly TRBD1 (6 bases). The CDR3 covers 13 residues. Looked up from germline, CDR1 is GTSNPN and CDR2 is SVGIG (reference sequence). The V end was cut by 3 bases, the J end by 2 bases, with 9 bases between. CDR3 DNA: TGTGCCTGGAGCAAGGGGGACACAGATACGCAGTATTTT. This translates into CAWSKGDTDTQYF.

J is TRBJ2-1 and V is TRBV28; 8 bases are a match to TRBD2. CDR3 length: 19 amino acids. Germline CDR1 reads MDHEN; CDR2 reads SYDVKM. Losses at the gene ends were 5 bases for V and 4 bases for J; bases not matched to a gene: 19. The CDR3 loop is CASSAPTGSGVGAYNEQFF. For the CDR3, the DNA is TGTGCCAGCAGTGCCCCAACCGGTAGCGGGGTAGGGGCTTACAATGAGCAGTTCTTC.

The chain has TRBV7-9 and TRBJ1-4, with D perhaps matching TRBD1 (5 bases). The V gene lost 1 base and the J gene lost 7 bases, with 13 bases spanning the gap. Germline V gives CDR1 SEHNR, CDR2 FQNEAQ (reference sequence). CDR3 length equals 15 residues. CDR3 region: CASSLGGGGREKLFF. CDR3 nucleotides: TGTGCCAGCAGCTTAGGCGGGGGAGGGCGTGAAAAACTGTTTTTT.

The chain is built from TRBV12-3 or TRBV12-4 and TRBJ2-1, with D tentatively TRBD2 (6 bases). CDR3 length equals 13 residues. V was trimmed by 5 bases and J by 8 bases, leaving 13 bases between them. The CDR3 reads CASSPTSFDEQFF. The CDR3 nucleotides read TGTGCCAGCAGTCCGACTAGTTTCGATGAGCAGTTCTTC.

The CDR3 region is CASSHRDRANTGELFF. The DNA of the CDR3 is TGTGCCAGCAGCCACCGGGACAGAGCGAACACCGGGGAGCTGTTTTTT. V is TRBV7-9 and J is TRBJ2-2; 7 nucleotides align to TRBD1. The CDR3 runs to 16 residues. Germline loops: CDR1 SEHNR, CDR2 FQNEAQ (reference sequence). V shed 5 bases, J shed 0 bases, and the junction held 6 bases outside the gene matches.

The chain links TRBV5-1 to TRBJ1-2; D unresolved. V was shortened by 5 bases and J by 4 bases, with 9 bases between the two germline ends. Germline lookup yields CDR1 SGHRS and CDR2 YFSETQ. The CDR3 covers 12 residues. CDR3 coding DNA: TGCGCCAGCAGTGAGGCGGCCTATGGCTACACCTTC. It translates to CASSEAAYGYTF.

The CDR3 DNA follows: TGTGCCAGCAGCGTAGTGGGGCGGGGGAGGACAGATACGCAGTATTTT. Translated: CASSVVGRGRTDTQYF. The genes are TRBV9 and TRBJ2-3; TRBD2 matches 7 bases. Germline CDR1 SGDLS, CDR2 YYNGEE. V gave up 0 bases and J gave up 3 bases; unmatched junction bases: 7. The CDR3 runs 16 residues.

The chain links TRBV28 to TRBJ1-2; D might be TRBD1 (5 bases). This CDR3 is built from 12 residues. V lost 8 bases to trimming and J lost 3 bases, with 10 bases between them. Germline CDR1 and CDR2: MDHEN and SYDVKM. The CDR3 spells CASWGVDYGYTF. Written as DNA, the CDR3 is TGTGCCAGCTGGGGGGTCGACTATGGCTACACCTTC.